Reported below is one T cell receptor beta chain. Random hexamers were used to reverse transcribe an amount of roughly 0.5 to 1 ug RNA. TCRdb ran MiXCR on the immunoSEQ multiplex PCR reads and lists one entry per CDR3 protein. This sample yields approximately 190,000 distinct CDR3 sequences, of which 90% to 96% are seen a single time; approximately 0.098% belongs to the top ten. The source of the sample is a study of CD8 T cells in Susac syndrome. Turning to the study itself: At the time their blood was drawn, patients with Susac syndrome were either therapy-naive, on corticosteroids (with some of them also receiving intravenous immunoglobulin), or on intravenous immunoglobulin alone.

TCR beta was sequenced from blood CD8+ and CD4+ T cells. There are 16 residues in the CDR3. V trimming: 0 bases; J trimming: 11 bases; junction bases outside the gene matches: 11. Looked up from germline, CDR1 is SGDLS and CDR2 is YYNGEE. This sequence originates from a human donor with Susac syndrome. The source material was CD4+ T cells from PBMCs. The chain recombines TRBV9 with TRBJ1-6, with 7 bases lining up with TRBD1. CDR3 region: CASSVGTDRSGAPLHF. DNA of the CDR3: TGTGCCAGCAGCGTAGGAACGGACAGGTCAGGGGCACCCCTCCACTTT.